This T cell receptor beta chain appears in the sequencing data of a study of blood T cell repertoires in COVID-19. Study overall: Whether acute or convalescent, the COVID-19 samples came from the United States, Italy and Spain. From T cells, B-cell-depleted T cells, or PBMCs came the material, which was cDNA or gDNA.

The V end was cut by 5 bases, the J end by 7 bases, with 11 bases between. This CDR3 has 11 amino acids. Germline CDR1 and CDR2: DFQATT and SNEGSKA (reference sequence). Original methodology: Reference gene primer amplification gave nucleated cell count estimates. Here immunoSEQ multiplex PCR was the method, and the copy in TCRdb shows in-frame clones only, minus some. The V and J calls and clone size come from that table; D and trimming were worked out from the DNA. The data show 35,000 to 50,000 clones, around 85% seen once. The chain uses TRBV20-1 and TRBJ1-2; D unresolved. This TCR was recovered from a human donor in a cohort sampled during active COVID-19. The sequenced sample was peripheral blood. The CDR3 reads CSAHILGGYTF. The CDR3 region has the DNA TGCAGTGCTCACATACTAGGTGGCTACACCTTC.